This T cell receptor beta chain was captured in a study of tumor-infiltrating lymphocytes in primary liver carcinoma. Germline CDR1 is SGHRS and CDR2 is YFSETQ. The CDR3 contains 15 residues. Co-extracting RNA and DNA was done with roughly 18-32 mg of unsorted bulk tissue as input. A constant-region primer served to make TCR beta cDNA from around 540 ng total RNA. Employing slightly modified ARM-PCR, three nested multiplex PCR rounds were run, and these gave rise to the TCR beta libraries. Primers for the first two PCR rounds were TRBV1-TRBV30 forward primers and a C-beta reverse primer (around 10 cycles per round). TCRdb fed the multiplex PCR reads into MiXCR, producing one record per CDR3 protein. The data contain approximately 190,000 distinct CDR3 sequences, around 81% of them singletons. This clonotype was detected once. The junction shows a germline mismatch at one end, possibly a read error.

The J gene is TRBJ1-1, the V gene TRBV5-1; TRBD1 matches 7 bases. The sequence was collected from a man in his forties with primary liver carcinoma and hepatitis B virus infection. Sequences were obtained from tumor tissue from primary liver carcinoma. DNA of the CDR3: TGCGCCAGCAGTTTGCAGACAGGGATGAACGCTGAACCTTTCTTT. The encoded protein is CASSLQTGMNAEPFF.